The TCR beta chain described here comes from a study of CD8+ T cells in alopecia areata. General study points: Baseline CD8+ expansion's link to response remains uncertain, as there was one nonresponder. With patients, TCR sharing proved less clear than in mice, a difference possibly related to HLA. Alopecia totalis/universalis scalp especially showed more expanded CD8+ clones than normal scalp.

Treatment given: oral pan-JAK inhibitor, 5-10 mg twice daily. Extraction of RNA preceded its reverse transcription into cDNA, which served as the sequencing template. Some clones are missing from TCRdb's copy, which holds only in-frame ones; the method was immunoSEQ multiplex PCR. The table records roughly 250,000 clones, around 64% of them present only once. Germline V gene data show CDR1 as SGHDN and CDR2 as FVKESK. The CDR3 totals 12 residues. Trimming took 1 base from V and 5 from J, leaving 5 bases between them. Comment on this clone: Its antigen is not identified.

Specimen: CD4+ T cells sorted from blood, collected at approximately week 51, from a patient treated with tofacitinib. The chain couples TRBV14 to TRBJ2-5; D gene ambiguous. The TCR originated in a human donor with alopecia areata. The chain's CDR3 is CASSQASETQYF. CDR3 sequence (DNA): TGTGCCAGCAGCCAAGCAAGTGAGACCCAGTACTTC.